Sequencing of this T cell receptor beta chain was carried out in a study of early T cells in non-severe SARS-CoV-2 infection (dated by TCRdb to about 2021). Study-level background: Because TCR sequencing relied on bulk RNA taken from unsorted whole blood, pairing of alpha and beta chains was not possible.

This was a case-control study nested in a cohort of healthcare workers in London, UK, who had nasopharyngeal swab PCR tests and blood samples taken every week. Between 23 and 31 March 2020, the week of the UK lockdown, healthcare workers were enrolled and then followed up weekly for as long as 16 weeks. What the authors observed across the whole study: VDJdb matching was skewed toward anti-spike CD8 responses and likely underestimated virus-specific expansions by missing private and CD4 specificities.

On this clonotype itself: Its cognate antigen has yet to be identified. At one boundary the junction diverges from the germline segment, which might be a read error.

CDR1 and CDR2 are drawn from the germline V gene: SGHTA, FQGNSA. The CDR3 covers 15 residues, taking in both the cysteine and the phenylalanine. The kept DNA is CDR3 alone, 45 bases in frame from the first base. The library was made by 5' RACE. For sequencing, a NextSeq 500 was employed. Unique molecular identifiers were attached to individual cDNA molecules in the TCR library protocol so that sequencing error and PCR bias could be corrected. Sequencing covered both TCR alpha and beta chains, and within each sample the abundances of alpha and beta sequences were tightly co-correlated. On the study's bioinformatics: V gene, J gene and CDR3 annotation of TCR sequences was performed with Decombinator V4. Expanded TCRs were defined as changing significantly between any two time points under a Poisson model with p below 0.0001. Abundances of TCRs were expressed as counts per million after normalisation to the total number of TCRs sequenced in each sample. MAIT TCRs were defined by TRAV1-2 paired with TRAJ12, TRAJ20 or TRAJ33, and iNKT TCRs by TRAV10 paired with TRAJ18. VDJdb, accessed on 1 November 2021, was searched for TCRs annotated for CMV, EBV and SARS-CoV-2, and TCRs annotated for more than one antigen were excluded. TCRdb handled the public reads itself, with Q25 trimming in fastp and clone calling in MiXCR, and kept productive beta chains. Records with the same CDR3 protein are collapsed into one entry carrying the most frequent genes and DNA. The V and J calls shown here were made by TCRdb, not taken from the authors' results. The sample contains approximately 60,000 distinct CDR3 sequences, approximately 8.8% of them found a single time. Roughly an eighth of the sample is in the top ten clones.

This specimen was whole blood, taken at baseline. The sequence came from an adult who was a healthcare worker with PCR-confirmed SARS-CoV-2 infection or an uninfected control (not recorded which). The rearranged chain carries TRBV7-2 and TRBJ2-7, and possibly TRBD1, on 6 matching bases. CDR3 sequence: CASSLMGAVYYEQYF. The nucleotide sequence is TGTGCCAGCAGCCTGATGGGGGCAGTCTACTACGAACAGTACTTC.